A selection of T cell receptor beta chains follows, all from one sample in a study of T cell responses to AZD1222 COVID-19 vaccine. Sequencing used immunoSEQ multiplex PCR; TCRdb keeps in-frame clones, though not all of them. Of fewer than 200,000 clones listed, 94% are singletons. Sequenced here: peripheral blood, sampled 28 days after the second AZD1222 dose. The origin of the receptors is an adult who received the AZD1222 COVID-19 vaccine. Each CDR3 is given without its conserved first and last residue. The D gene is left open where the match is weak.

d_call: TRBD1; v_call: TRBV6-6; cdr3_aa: ASSYSRDRGDEQY
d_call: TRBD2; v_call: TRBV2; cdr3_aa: ASSETLPIIAGGVLF
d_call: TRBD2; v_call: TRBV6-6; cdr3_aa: ASSSMTSGNYEQY
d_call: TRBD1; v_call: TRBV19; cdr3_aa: ASGSRGQGVSNQPQH
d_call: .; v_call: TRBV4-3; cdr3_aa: ASSQDPAGKGYGYT
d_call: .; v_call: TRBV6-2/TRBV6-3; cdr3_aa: ASSYLGEWNSPLH
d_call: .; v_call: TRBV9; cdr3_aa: ASSAETWTEAF
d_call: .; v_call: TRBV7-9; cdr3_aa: ASSFGAMDEQF
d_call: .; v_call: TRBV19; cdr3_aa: ASSSGSSGNTIY
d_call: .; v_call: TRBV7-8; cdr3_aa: ASSLSGNTEAF
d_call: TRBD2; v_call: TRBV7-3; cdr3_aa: ASSRGLAGGTDTQY
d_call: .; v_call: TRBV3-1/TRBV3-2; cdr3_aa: ASSPMGTGNTIY
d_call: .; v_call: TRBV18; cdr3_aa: ASSPLANEQF
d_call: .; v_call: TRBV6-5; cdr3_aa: ASSYYRGQSYNEQF
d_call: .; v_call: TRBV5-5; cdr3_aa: ASSLVEGQQY
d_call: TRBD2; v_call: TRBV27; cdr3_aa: ASSRLAGIYTGELF
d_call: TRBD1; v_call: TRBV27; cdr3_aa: ASTRGSYPSGANVLT
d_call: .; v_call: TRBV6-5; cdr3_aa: ASSPGREGSPLH
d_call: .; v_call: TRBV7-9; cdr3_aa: ASSSAQLNSPLH
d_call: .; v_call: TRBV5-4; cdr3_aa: ASSLGRAFSGNTIY
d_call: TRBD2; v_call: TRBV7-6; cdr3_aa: ASSLRGVRGEQY
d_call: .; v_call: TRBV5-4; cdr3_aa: ASSIGDFDTEAF
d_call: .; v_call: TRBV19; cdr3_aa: ASQGAANTGELF
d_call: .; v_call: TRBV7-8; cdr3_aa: ASSLAPWGDTIY
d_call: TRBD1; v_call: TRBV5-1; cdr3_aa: ASSLDRVLDYGYT
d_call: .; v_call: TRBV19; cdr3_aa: ASRPRGVNEQF
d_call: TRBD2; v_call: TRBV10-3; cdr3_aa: AISPGLAITDTQY
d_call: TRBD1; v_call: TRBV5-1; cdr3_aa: ASSLGQGARGGELF
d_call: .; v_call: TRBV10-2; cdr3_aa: ASSELTPDTQY
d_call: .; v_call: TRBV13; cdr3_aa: ASSRYPPGTEAF
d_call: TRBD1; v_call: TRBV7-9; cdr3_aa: ASSRTGGKRGYT
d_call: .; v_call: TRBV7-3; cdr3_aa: ASSSLGDTQY
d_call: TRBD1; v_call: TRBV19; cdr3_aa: ASREQGASYGYT
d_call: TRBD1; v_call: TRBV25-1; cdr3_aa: ASSELQGIRGYT
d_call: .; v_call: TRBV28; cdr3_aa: ASSDLGQGQNTEAF
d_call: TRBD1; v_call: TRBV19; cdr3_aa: ASRRSSGGGTEAF
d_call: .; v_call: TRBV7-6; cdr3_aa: ASSFRGYQETQY
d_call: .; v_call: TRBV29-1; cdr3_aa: SVIQGTEAF
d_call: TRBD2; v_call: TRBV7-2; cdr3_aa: ASSSRGGLADTQY
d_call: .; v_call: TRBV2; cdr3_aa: ASSEFLASATGELF
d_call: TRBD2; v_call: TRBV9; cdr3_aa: ASSVATSGRTNEQF
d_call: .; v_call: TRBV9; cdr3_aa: ASSVGTRGTEAF
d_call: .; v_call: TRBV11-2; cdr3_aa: ASSLDSGGYEQY
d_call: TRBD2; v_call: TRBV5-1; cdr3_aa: ASSLGGGRGTDTQY
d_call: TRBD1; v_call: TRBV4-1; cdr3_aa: ASSQGTGYEQY
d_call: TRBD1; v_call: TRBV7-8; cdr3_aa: ASSLTGAVSTDTQY
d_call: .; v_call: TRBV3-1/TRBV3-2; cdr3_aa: ASSIRTGRYT
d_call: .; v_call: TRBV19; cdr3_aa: ASTYASNTEAF
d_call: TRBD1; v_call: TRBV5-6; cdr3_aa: ASSPGTGRGTEAF
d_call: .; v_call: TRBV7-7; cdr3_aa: ASSLGPGLETQY
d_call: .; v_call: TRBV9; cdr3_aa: ASSATDSPNSPLH
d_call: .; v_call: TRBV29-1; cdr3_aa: SVELRAATQY
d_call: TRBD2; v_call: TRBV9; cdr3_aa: ASSALAGETEQF
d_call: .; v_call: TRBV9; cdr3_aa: ASSVAPIWQETQY
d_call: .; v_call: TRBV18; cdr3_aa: ASSQGQSNQPQH